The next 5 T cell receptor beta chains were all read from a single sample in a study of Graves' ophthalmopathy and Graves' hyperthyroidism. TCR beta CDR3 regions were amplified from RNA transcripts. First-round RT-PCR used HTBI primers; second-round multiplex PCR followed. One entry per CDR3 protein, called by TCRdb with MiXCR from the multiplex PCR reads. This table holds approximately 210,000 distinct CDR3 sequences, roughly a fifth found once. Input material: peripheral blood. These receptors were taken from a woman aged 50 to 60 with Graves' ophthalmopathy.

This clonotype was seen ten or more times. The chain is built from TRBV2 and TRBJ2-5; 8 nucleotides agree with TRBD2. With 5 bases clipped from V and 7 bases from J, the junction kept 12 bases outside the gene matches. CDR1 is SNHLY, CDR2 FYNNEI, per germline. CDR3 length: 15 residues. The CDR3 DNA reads TGTGCCAGCAGTCTGACTAGCGCGAGCCCGGGGACCCAGTACTTC. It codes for CASSLTSASPGTQYF.

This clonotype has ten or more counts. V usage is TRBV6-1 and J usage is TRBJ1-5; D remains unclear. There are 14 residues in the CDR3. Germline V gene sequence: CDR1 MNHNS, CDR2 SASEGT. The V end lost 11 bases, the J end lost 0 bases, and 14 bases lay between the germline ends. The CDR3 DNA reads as TGTGCCCCGAGAGGAGGGAATAGCAATCAGCCCCAGCATTTT. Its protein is CAPRGGNSNQPQHF.

The CDR3 is CASSPEYSGYEQYF. The CDR3, as DNA: TGTGCCAGCTCCCCCGAATATAGCGGATACGAGCAGTACTTC. The chain is built from TRBV11-2 and TRBJ2-7, with a weak D call TRBD2 (6 bases). The CDR3 sequence is 14 residues long. V was trimmed by 8 bases and J by 4 bases, leaving 18 bases between them. Germline V gives CDR1 SGHAT, CDR2 FQNNGV.

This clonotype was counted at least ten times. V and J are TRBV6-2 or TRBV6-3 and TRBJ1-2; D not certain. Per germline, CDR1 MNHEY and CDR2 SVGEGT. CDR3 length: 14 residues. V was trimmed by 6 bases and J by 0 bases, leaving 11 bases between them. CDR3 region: CASSRYSPNYGYTF. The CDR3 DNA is TGTGCCAGCAGCCGATACTCCCCTAACTATGGCTACACCTTC.

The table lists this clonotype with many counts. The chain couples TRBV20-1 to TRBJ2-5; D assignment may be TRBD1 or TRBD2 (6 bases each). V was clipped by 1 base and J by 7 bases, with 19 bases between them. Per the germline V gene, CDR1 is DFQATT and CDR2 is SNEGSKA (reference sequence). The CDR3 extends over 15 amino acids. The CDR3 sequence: CSARAGGIPSGTQYF. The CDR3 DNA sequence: TGCAGTGCTAGAGCCGGGGGCATACCATCAGGGACCCAGTACTTC.